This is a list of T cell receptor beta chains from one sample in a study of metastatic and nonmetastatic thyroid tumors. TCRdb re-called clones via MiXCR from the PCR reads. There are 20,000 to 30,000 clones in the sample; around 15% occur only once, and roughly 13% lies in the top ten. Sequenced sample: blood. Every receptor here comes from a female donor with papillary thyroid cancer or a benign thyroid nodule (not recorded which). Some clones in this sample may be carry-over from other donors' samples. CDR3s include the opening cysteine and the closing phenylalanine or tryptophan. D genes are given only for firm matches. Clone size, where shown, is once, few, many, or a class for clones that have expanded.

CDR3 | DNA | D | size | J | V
CASSYSGGSGEKLFF | TGTGCCAGCAGTTACTCGGGGGGCTCCGGTGAAAAACTGTTTTTT | NA | NA | TRBJ1-4 | TRBV6-2/TRBV6-3
CASSWRFRDGYTF | TGTGCCAGCAGTTGGAGATTCCGCGACGGCTACACCTTC | NA | many | TRBJ1-2 | TRBV27
CASSHRPWDRRETQYF | TGTGCCAGCAGCCACCGACCGTGGGACAGGAGGGAGACCCAGTACTTC | TRBD1 | many | TRBJ2-5 | TRBV11-2
CASRTPEETQYF | TGTGCCAGCAGGACCCCTGAAGAGACCCAGTACTTC | NA | NA | TRBJ2-5 | TRBV6-1
CASSDGEVAGNTIYF | TGTGCCAGCAGTGATGGGGAGGTCGCTGGAAACACCATATATTTT | NA | NA | TRBJ1-3 | TRBV6-1
CASSLRVSYEQYF | TGCGCCAGCAGCTTGAGGGTTTCCTACGAGCAGTACTTC | NA | NA | TRBJ2-7 | TRBV5-1
CASSEVAGWSYNEQFF | TGTGCCAGCAGTGAAGTAGCGGGATGGTCCTACAATGAGCAGTTCTTC | TRBD2 | many | TRBJ2-1 | TRBV2
CASSIGQGADTQYF | TGTGCCAGTAGTATAGGACAGGGGGCAGATACGCAGTATTTT | TRBD1 | many | TRBJ2-3 | TRBV19
CASSQDRSTSGGQLAKNIQYF | TGCGCCAGCAGCCAAGATAGGTCGACTAGCGGGGGCCAACTAGCCAAAAACATTCAGTACTTC | TRBD2 | many | TRBJ2-4 | TRBV4-1
CSATGSQRIDYEQYF | TGCAGTGCTACCGGGAGCCAGAGGATAGACTACGAGCAGTACTTC | NA | many | TRBJ2-7 | TRBV20-1
CASSLGDRGGYEQYF | TGTGCCAGCAGCTTAGGAGACAGGGGAGGGTACGAGCAGTACTTC | NA | NA | TRBJ2-7 | TRBV11-2
CATSRDGGVEGYTF | TGTGCCACCAGCAGAGATGGGGGAGTTGAAGGCTACACCTTC | NA | many | TRBJ1-2 | TRBV15
CASREGVGGGYTF | TGTGCCAGCAGAGAGGGTGTGGGGGGTGGCTACACCTTC | NA | many | TRBJ1-2 | TRBV6-1
CASSLAGQSYGHTF | TGTGCCAGCAGCTTAGCCGGGCAGAGCTATGGCCACACCTTC | NA | NA | TRBJ1-2 | TRBV7-2
CATFRTGVYEQYF | TGTGCCACCTTCCGTACAGGAGTCTACGAGCAGTACTTC | NA | NA | TRBJ2-7 | TRBV24-1
CSAPSGGAGNTIYF | TGCAGTGCCCCAAGCGGCGGGGCTGGAAACACCATATATTTT | NA | many | TRBJ1-3 | TRBV20-1
CASRPGGGQPYNEQFF | TGTGCCAGCAGACCGGGGGGAGGACAGCCCTACAATGAGCAGTTCTTC | NA | few | TRBJ2-1 | TRBV6-1
CASRPLGLPLHF | TGTGCCAGCAGACCTCTGGGACTACCCCTCCACTTT | NA | medium-sized | TRBJ1-6 | TRBV28
CASSVGGVRTEAFF | TGTGCCAGCAGCGTAGGAGGAGTTAGGACTGAAGCTTTCTTT | NA | NA | TRBJ1-1 | TRBV9
CASSQDLVSPQSSYNEQFF | TGTGCCAGCAGCCAAGATTTGGTATCCCCCCAGAGCTCCTACAATGAGCAGTTCTTC | NA | many | TRBJ2-1 | TRBV3-1
CASSYGTSRTDTQYF | TGTGCCAGCAGTTACGGGACTAGCAGAACAGATACGCAGTATTTT | TRBD2 | few | TRBJ2-3 | TRBV6-2/TRBV6-3
CASRGLAEGGEQYF | TGTGCCAGCAGAGGACTAGCGGAGGGAGGAGAGCAGTACTTC | TRBD2 | many | TRBJ2-7 | TRBV6-1
CASSPRQGTTNYGYTF | TGCGCCAGCAGCCCTAGACAGGGAACTACTAACTATGGCTACACCTTC | TRBD1 | NA | TRBJ1-2 | TRBV4-1
CASSASGGSAYEQYF | TGTGCCAGTAGTGCCTCCGGGGGGAGTGCCTACGAGCAGTACTTC | TRBD2 | many | TRBJ2-7 | TRBV19
CAAGQGRYEQYF | TGTGCCGCCGGACAGGGTCGGTACGAGCAGTACTTC | TRBD1 | many | TRBJ2-7 | TRBV15
CASGRAGDTEAFF | TGTGCCAGCGGGCGCGCTGGGGACACTGAAGCTTTCTTT | NA | many | TRBJ1-1 | TRBV7-9
CASHVGTGVGNTIYF | TGTGCCAGCCACGTAGGGACAGGGGTTGGAAACACCATATATTTT | TRBD1 | NA | TRBJ1-3 | TRBV7-9
CASSSTSETQYF | TGTGCCAGCAGCTCAACCTCGGAGACCCAGTACTTC | NA | few | TRBJ2-5 | TRBV5-4
CASSAGYSSFEQYF | TGTGCCAGCAGTGCAGGGTATTCATCCTTCGAGCAGTACTTC | NA | NA | TRBJ2-7 | TRBV28
CASSVRDGTTGELFF | TGTGCCAGCAGTGTCCGGGACGGTACCACCGGGGAGCTGTTTTTT | NA | NA | TRBJ2-2 | TRBV6-1
CASCGGIGYEQYF | TGTGCCAGCTGTGGGGGGATTGGGTACGAGCAGTACTTC | NA | medium-sized | TRBJ2-7 | TRBV19
CASSFGVIAQHF | TGTGCCAGCAGTTTCGGGGTCATCGCCCAGCATTTT | NA | many | TRBJ1-5 | TRBV28
CASRADRGAGEQYF | TGTGCCAGCAGGGCAGACAGGGGCGCTGGGGAGCAGTACTTC | TRBD1 | medium-sized | TRBJ2-7 | TRBV12-3/TRBV12-4
CASSPGRPGGELFF | TGTGCCAGCAGCCCTGGGAGGCCCGGCGGGGAGCTGTTTTTT | NA | many | TRBJ2-2 | TRBV11-3
CASSLVRYEQYF | TGTGCCAGCAGCTTAGTGCGCTACGAGCAGTACTTC | NA | many | TRBJ2-7 | TRBV7-9
CASSLMSQFGDEQFF | TGCGCCAGCAGCTTGATGTCCCAGTTTGGGGATGAGCAGTTCTTC | NA | many | TRBJ2-1 | TRBV5-1
CASSIYVAAGETQYF | TGTGCCAGTAGTATATATGTGGCGGCGGGAGAGACCCAGTACTTC | NA | many | TRBJ2-5 | TRBV19
CASSLAGGEQFF | TGTGCCAGCAGCTTAGCCGGGGGTGAGCAGTTCTTC | NA | many | TRBJ2-1 | TRBV7-6